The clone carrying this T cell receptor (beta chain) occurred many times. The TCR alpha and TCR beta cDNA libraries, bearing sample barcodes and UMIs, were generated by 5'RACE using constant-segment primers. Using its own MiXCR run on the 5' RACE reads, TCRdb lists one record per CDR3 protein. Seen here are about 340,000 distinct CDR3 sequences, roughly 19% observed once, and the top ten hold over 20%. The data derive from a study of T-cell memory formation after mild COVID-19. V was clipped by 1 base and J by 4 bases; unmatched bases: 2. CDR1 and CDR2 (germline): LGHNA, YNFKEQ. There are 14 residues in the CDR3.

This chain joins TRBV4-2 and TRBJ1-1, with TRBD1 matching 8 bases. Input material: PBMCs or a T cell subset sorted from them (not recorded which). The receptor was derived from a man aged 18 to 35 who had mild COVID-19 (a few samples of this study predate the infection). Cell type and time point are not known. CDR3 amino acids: CASSQGQGPTEAFF. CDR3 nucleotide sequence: TGTGCCAGCAGCCAAGGACAGGGGCCCACTGAAGCTTTCTTT.